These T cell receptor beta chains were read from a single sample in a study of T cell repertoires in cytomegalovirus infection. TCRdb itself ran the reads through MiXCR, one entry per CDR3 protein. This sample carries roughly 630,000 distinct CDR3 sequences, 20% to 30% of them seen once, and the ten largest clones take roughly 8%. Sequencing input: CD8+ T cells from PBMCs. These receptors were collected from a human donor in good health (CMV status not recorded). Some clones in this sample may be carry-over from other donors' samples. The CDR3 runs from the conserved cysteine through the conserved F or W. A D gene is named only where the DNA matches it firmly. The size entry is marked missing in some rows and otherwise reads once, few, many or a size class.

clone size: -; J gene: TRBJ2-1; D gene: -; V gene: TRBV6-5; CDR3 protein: CASSYSRGAYNEQFF; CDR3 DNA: TGTGCCAGCAGTTACTCAAGGGGCGCCTACAATGAGCAGTTCTTC
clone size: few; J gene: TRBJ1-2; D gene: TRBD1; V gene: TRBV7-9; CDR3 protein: CASSKTGQGLRNGYTF; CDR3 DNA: TGTGCCAGCAGCAAAACAGGACAGGGATTAAGGAATGGCTACACCTTC
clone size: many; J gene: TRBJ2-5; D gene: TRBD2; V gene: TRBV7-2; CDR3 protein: CASSPGGSGVQETQYF; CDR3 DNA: TGTGCCAGCAGCCCCGGGGGTAGCGGGGTCCAAGAGACCCAGTACTTC
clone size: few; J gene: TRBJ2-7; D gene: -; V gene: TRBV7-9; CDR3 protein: CASSPTRTPYEQYF; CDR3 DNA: TGTGCCAGCAGCCCCACCAGGACACCCTACGAGCAGTACTTC
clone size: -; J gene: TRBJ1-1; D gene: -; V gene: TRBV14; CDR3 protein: CASSLRTDREAFF; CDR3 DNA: TGTGCCAGCAGCCTGCGGACGGACCGTGAAGCTTTCTTT
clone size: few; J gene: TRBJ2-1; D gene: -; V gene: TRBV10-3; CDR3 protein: CAITNSRAGTYNEQFF; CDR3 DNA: TGTGCCATCACAAATTCAAGGGCTGGCACCTACAATGAGCAGTTCTTC
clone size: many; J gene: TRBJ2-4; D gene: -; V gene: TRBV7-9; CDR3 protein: CASSRRGVGNIQYF; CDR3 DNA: TGTGCCAGCAGCCGCAGGGGGGTCGGGAACATTCAGTACTTC
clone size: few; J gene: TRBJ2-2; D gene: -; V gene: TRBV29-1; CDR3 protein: CSATPENTGELFF; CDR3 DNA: TGCAGCGCGACACCGGAGAACACCGGGGAGCTGTTTTTT
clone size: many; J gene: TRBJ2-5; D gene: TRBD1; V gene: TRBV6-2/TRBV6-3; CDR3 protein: CASSYSGDRVGETQYF; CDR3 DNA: TGTGCCAGCAGTTACTCGGGGGACAGGGTTGGGGAGACCCAGTACTTC
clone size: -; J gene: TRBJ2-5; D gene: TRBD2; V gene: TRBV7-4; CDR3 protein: CASSLPGRAKETQYF; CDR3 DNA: TGTGCCAGCAGCCTACCGGGGAGGGCGAAAGAGACCCAGTACTTC
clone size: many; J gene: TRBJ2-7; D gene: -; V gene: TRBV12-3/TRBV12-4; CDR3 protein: CASSLSSEQYF; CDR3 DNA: TGTGCCAGCAGTTTGTCCTCCGAGCAGTACTTC
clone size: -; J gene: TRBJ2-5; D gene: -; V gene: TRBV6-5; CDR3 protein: CASSYSGKWETQYF; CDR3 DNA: TGTGCCAGCAGTTACTCGGGGAAGTGGGAGACCCAGTACTTC
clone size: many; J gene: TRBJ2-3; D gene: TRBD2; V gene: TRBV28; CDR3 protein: CASSLWRGSTDTQYF; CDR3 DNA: TGTGCCAGCAGTTTATGGCGGGGGTCCACAGATACGCAGTATTTT
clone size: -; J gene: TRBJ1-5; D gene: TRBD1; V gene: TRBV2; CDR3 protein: CASSHRGVSNQPQHF; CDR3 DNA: TGTGCCAGCAGTCACAGGGGGGTAAGCAATCAGCCCCAGCATTTT
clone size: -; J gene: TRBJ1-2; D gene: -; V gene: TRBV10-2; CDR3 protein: CASRAGTRMYGYTF; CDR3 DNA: TGCGCCAGCAGGGCCGGAACGCGAATGTATGGCTACACCTTC
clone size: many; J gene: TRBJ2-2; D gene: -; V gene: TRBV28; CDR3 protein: CASSHRDFYTGELFF; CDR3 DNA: TGTGCCAGCAGTCACCGGGATTTTTACACCGGGGAGCTGTTTTTT
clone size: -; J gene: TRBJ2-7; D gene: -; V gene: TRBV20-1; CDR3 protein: CSARDQGRGYEQYF; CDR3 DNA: TGCAGTGCTAGAGATCAGGGAAGAGGTTACGAGCAGTACTTC
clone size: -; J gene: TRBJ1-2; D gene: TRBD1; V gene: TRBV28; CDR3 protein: CASILALQGSNYGYTF; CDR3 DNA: TGTGCCAGCATATTGGCCTTACAGGGGTCTAACTATGGCTACACCTTC
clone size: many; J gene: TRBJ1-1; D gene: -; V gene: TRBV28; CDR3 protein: CASSPGTGIEAFF; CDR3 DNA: TGTGCCAGCAGCCCGGGTACCGGAATCGAAGCTTTCTTT
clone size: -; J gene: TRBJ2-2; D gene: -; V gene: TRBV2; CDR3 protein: CASSPQGTGITGELFF; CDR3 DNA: TGTGCCAGCAGTCCTCAAGGCACAGGGATCACCGGGGAGCTGTTTTTT
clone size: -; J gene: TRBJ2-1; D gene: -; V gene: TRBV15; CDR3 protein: CATSSGLEQFF; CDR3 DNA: TGTGCCACCAGCAGTGGGCTCGAGCAGTTCTTC
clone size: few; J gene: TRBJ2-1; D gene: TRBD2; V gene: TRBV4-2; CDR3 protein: CASSQEGLAGDEAFF; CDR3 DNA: TGTGCCAGCAGCCAAGAAGGCCTAGCGGGGGATGAGGCGTTCTTC
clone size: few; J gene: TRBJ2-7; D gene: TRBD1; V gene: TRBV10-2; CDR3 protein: CASSGTAPTTYEQYF; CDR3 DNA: TGCGCCAGCAGCGGGACAGCACCCACTACCTACGAGCAGTACTTC
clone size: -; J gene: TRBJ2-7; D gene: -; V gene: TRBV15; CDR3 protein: CATSTWKGPPYEQYF; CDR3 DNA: TGTGCCACCAGCACCTGGAAGGGGCCCCCCTACGAGCAGTACTTC
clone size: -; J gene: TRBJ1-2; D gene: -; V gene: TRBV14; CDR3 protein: CASSGNTRNDGYTF; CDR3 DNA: TGTGCCAGCAGCGGGAATACGCGGAACGATGGCTACACCTTC
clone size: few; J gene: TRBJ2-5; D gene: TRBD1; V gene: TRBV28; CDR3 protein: CASSLDRVIETQYF; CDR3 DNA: TGTGCCAGCAGCCTCGACAGGGTTATAGAGACCCAGTACTTC
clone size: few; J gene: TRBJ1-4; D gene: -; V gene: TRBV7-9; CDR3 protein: CASSTDVVKEKLFF; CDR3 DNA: TGTGCCAGCAGCACAGATGTCGTTAAGGAAAAACTGTTTTTT
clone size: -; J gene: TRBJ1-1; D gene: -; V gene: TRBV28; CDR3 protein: CASSSWGRATEAFF; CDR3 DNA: TGTGCCAGCAGCTCGTGGGGCAGGGCCACTGAAGCTTTCTTT
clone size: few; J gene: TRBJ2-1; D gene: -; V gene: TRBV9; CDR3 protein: CAPVECEQFF; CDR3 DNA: TGTGCCCCCGTGGAGTGTGAGCAGTTCTTC
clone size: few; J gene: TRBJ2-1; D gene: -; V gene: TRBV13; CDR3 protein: CASSETNGDEQFF; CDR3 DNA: TGTGCCAGCAGCGAGACGAATGGGGATGAGCAGTTCTTC
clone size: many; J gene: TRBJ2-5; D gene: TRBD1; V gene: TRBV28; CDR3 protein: CASSGRQGKRETQYF; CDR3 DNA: TGTGCCAGCAGTGGCAGACAGGGGAAGAGAGAGACCCAGTACTTC
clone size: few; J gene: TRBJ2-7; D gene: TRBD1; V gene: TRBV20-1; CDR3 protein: CSASDREAYEQYF; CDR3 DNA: TGCAGTGCTTCGGACAGGGAAGCCTACGAGCAGTACTTC
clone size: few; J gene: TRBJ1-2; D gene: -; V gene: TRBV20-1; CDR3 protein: CSARDLNRSYGYTF; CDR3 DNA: TGCAGTGCTAGAGATCTGAACAGGTCCTATGGCTACACCTTC
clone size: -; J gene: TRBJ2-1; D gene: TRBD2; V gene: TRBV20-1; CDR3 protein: CSAGWIAGVYNEQFF; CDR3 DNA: TGCAGTGCTGGATGGATAGCGGGGGTTTACAATGAGCAGTTCTTC
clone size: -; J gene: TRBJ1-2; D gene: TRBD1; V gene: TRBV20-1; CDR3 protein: CSASTLDRKGYGYTF; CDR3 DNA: TGCAGTGCTTCTACCCTGGACAGGAAGGGGTATGGCTACACCTTC
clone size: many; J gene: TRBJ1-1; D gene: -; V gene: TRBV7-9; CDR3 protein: CASSLEGLEAFF; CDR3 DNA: TGTGCCAGCAGCTTAGAGGGGCTTGAAGCTTTCTTT
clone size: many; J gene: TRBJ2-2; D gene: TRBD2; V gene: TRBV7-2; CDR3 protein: CASSLDVGGWNTGELFF; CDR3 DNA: TGTGCCAGCAGCTTAGATGTGGGGGGGTGGAACACCGGGGAGCTGTTTTTT
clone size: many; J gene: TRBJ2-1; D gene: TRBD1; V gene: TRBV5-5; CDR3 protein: CASSFPGQGAYDEQFF; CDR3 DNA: TGTGCCAGCAGCTTCCCCGGACAGGGGGCTTATGATGAGCAGTTCTTC
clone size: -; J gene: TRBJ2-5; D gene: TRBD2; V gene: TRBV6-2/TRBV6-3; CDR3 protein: CASSSASGWQETQYF; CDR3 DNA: TGTGCCAGCAGTTCGGCTAGCGGTTGGCAAGAGACCCAGTACTTC
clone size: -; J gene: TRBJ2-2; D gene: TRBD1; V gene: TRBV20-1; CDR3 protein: CSARGQGAITGELFF; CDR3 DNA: TGCAGTGCTAGAGGACAGGGGGCTATAACCGGGGAGCTGTTTTTT
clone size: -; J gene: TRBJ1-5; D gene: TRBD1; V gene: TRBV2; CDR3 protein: CASRGQGTGYQPQHF; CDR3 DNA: TGTGCCAGCAGGGGACAGGGTACTGGGTATCAGCCCCAGCATTTT
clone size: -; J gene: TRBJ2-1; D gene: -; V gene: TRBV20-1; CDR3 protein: CSANTPTYNEQFF; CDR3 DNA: TGCAGTGCTAACACCCCAACCTACAATGAGCAGTTCTTC
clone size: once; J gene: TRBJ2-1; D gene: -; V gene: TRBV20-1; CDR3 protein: CSASDGYSDEQFF; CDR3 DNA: TGCAGTGCTTCTGACGGCTATAGCGATGAGCAGTTCTTC
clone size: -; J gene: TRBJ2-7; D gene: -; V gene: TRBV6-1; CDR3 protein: CASSGLGQRSSYEQYF; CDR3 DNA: TGTGCCAGCAGTGGACTGGGGCAAAGGAGCTCCTACGAGCAGTACTTC
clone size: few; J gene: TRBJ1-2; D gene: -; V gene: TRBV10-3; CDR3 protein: CAISDPNRDDYGYTF; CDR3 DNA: TGTGCCATCAGTGATCCAAACAGGGACGACTATGGCTACACCTTC